Sequencing of this T cell receptor beta chain was carried out in a study of naive and memory T cell subsets. This CDR3 is built from 11 residues. V was shortened by 5 bases and J by 11 bases, with 11 bases between the two germline ends. Amplification of ligated cDNA took four PCR rounds with SP2 and nested alpha and beta constant primers. TCRdb re-called the 5' RACE reads through MiXCR, storing one row per CDR3 protein. The sample records roughly 62,000 distinct CDR3 sequences, 7.2% being singletons. TCR cDNA received a 3' ligated oligonucleotide that carried a UMI. There are many counts of this clonotype.

The rearrangement joins TRBV12-3 or TRBV12-4 to TRBJ2-3; D gene uncertain. This clonotype was sampled from a male donor in good health. CDR3 amino acids: CASSVSVRQYF. For the CDR3, the DNA is TGTGCCAGCAGTGTTTCTGTGAGGCAGTATTTT.